The 23 T cell receptor beta chains reported below all come from one sample, sequenced in a study of shared clonotypes between healthy human individuals. The repertoire was sequenced with immunoSEQ multiplex PCR; TCRdb's copy has only in-frame clones and lacks some. The data hold hundreds of thousands of clones, with 72% observed a single time. Input material: memory CD4+ T cells sorted from blood. This sample's subset: CD45RA-negative fraction. These receptors were obtained from a woman aged 25 to 39 in good health.

The chain couples TRBV7-2 to TRBJ2-3, with 9 bases matching TRBD2. Trimming cost V 3 bases and J 5 bases; bases outside gene matches: 6. The CDR3 runs to 15 residues. The germline CDR1 and CDR2 sequences are SGHTA and FQGNSA. CDR3 protein: CASSFFTSGLDTQYF. CDR3 DNA: TGTGCCAGCAGCTTCTTCACTAGCGGGTTAGATACGCAGTATTTT.

V and J are TRBV28 and TRBJ1-1; the match to TRBD1 covers 7 bases. Germline CDR1 MDHEN, CDR2 SYDVKM. V lost 8 bases and J lost 6; bases outside the gene matches: 12. CDR3 size: 14 residues. CDR3 sequence reads: CASSSQGEVPEAFF. The CDR3 nucleotides read TGTGCCAGCTCGTCCCAGGGGGAAGTCCCTGAAGCTTTCTTT. Looking up the rest from reference TRBV28 and TRBJ1-1 gives the full variable domain: DVKVTQSSRYLVKRTGEKVFLECVQDMDHENMFWYRQDPGLGLRLIYFSYDVKMKEKGDIPEGYSVSREKKERFSLILESASTNQTSMYLCASSSQGEVPEAFFGQGTRLTVV.

This chain connects TRBV28 to TRBJ2-7; D unclear. CDR1 MDHEN and CDR2 SYDVKM come from the germline V gene. Trimming left V 7 bases short and J 0 bases short, with 7 bases between. The CDR3 spans 12 residues. The CDR3 nucleotides read TGTGCCAGCACTCCGAGCTCCTACGAGCAGTACTTC. Protein: CASTPSSYEQYF.

This clone has at least ten counts. The chain has TRBV7-9 and TRBJ2-3; no definite D call. This CDR3 has 14 amino acids. V was pared by 4 bases and J by 1 base, with 9 bases between. Per germline, CDR1 SEHNR and CDR2 FQNEAQ (reference sequence). CDR3 sequence (DNA): TGTGCCAGCAGCTCCCGGCTGGGCACAGATACGCAGTATTTT. Encoded protein: CASSSRLGTDTQYF. The full variable domain, its missing parts supplied by reference TRBV7-9 and TRBJ2-3, is DTGVSQNPRHKITKRGQNVTFRCDPISEHNRLYWYRQTLGQGPEFLTYFQNEAQLEKSRLLSDRFSAERPKGSFSTLEIQRTEQGDSAMYLCASSSRLGTDTQYFGPGTRLTVL.

J is TRBJ2-7 and V is TRBV19; 8 bases agree with TRBD1. This CDR3 contains 14 residues. Germline lookup yields CDR1 LNHDA and CDR2 SQIVND (reference sequence). J lost 4 bases, V lost 4 bases, and 6 bases had no gene match. The CDR3 spells CASSTGRGLYEQYF. The CDR3 nucleotides are TGTGCCAGTAGTACTGGCAGGGGGCTGTACGAGCAGTACTTC.

This clone was seen just once. The genes are TRBV5-4 and TRBJ2-7; TRBD2 agrees at 10 bases. V was clipped by 0 bases and J by 2 bases; unmatched bases: 2. The germline CDR1 and CDR2 sequences are SGHNT and YYREEE (reference sequence). The CDR3 sequence is 15 residues long. The CDR3 spells CASSLASGRAYEQYF. The DNA for the CDR3 is TGTGCCAGCAGCTTGGCCAGCGGGAGGGCCTACGAGCAGTACTTC.

V usage is TRBV27 and J usage is TRBJ1-4, with a possible D match to TRBD1 (6 bases). Germline values: CDR1 MNHEY, CDR2 SMNVEV (reference sequence). This CDR3 is built from 14 residues. V shed 6 bases and J shed 3 bases, with 11 bases lying between them. The CDR3 DNA is TGTGCCAGCAGACTACAGGGATCTAATGAAAAACTGTTTTTT. Its translation is CASRLQGSNEKLFF.

This chain joins TRBV29-1 and TRBJ1-5, with TRBD1 as a possible D gene (5 bases). The CDR3 has 13 amino acids. Germline values: CDR1 SQVTM, CDR2 ANQGSEA. The V end lost 5 bases, the J end lost 6 bases, and 14 bases lay between the germline ends. The DNA of the CDR3 is TGCAGCGTTCTCTTTCCAGGGTTTCAGCCCCAGCATTTT. Protein: CSVLFPGFQPQHF.

This chain links TRBV27 with TRBJ2-5; D possibly corresponds to TRBD2 (7 bases). V was pared by 9 bases and J by 0 bases, with 14 bases between. Germline CDR1 is MNHEY and CDR2 is SMNVEV (reference sequence). The CDR3 is 14 amino acids. DNA of the CDR3: TGTGCCAGTGAAAGGGGGACTAACCAAGAGACCCAGTACTTC. This codes for CASERGTNQETQYF.

Only a few counts were recorded for this clone. This chain links TRBV19 with TRBJ1-2, with D unclear. Trimming stripped 6 bases from V and 4 bases from J, with 15 bases between. CDR1 and CDR2 from the germline V gene are LNHDA and SQIVND (reference sequence). This CDR3 contains 14 residues. This CDR3 is CASSISTDTYGYTF. The CDR3 bases are TGTGCCAGTAGCATCTCGACGGATACCTATGGCTACACCTTC.

This clone was counted a few times. V usage is TRBV11-3 and J usage is TRBJ2-7; D is possibly TRBD1 (6 bases). This CDR3 is 13 amino acids long. V was clipped by 5 bases and J by 2 bases, with 10 bases between them. Germline assignment: CDR1 SGHNT and CDR2 YENEEA. This chain's CDR3 is CASSRRGAYEQYF. CDR3 nucleotide sequence: TGTGCCAGCAGCCGCAGGGGAGCCTACGAGCAGTACTTC.

The V gene is TRBV15, the J gene TRBJ2-6; 12 bases line up with TRBD2. V lost 5 bases, J lost 3 bases, and 8 bases stayed unmatched. The CDR3 sequence is 18 residues long. Per the germline V gene, CDR1 is LNHNV and CDR2 is YYDKDF (reference sequence). CDR3 residues: CATSGGLAGGDGANVLTF. The CDR3 DNA sequence: TGTGCCACCAGCGGGGGCCTAGCGGGAGGGGATGGGGCCAACGTCCTGACTTTC.

This clone is a singleton in its sample. The rearrangement joins TRBV11-2 to TRBJ2-3; weak D call: TRBD1 (6 bases). Between the trimmed V and J ends, which lost 4 bases and 8 bases, there was a span of 25 bases. The length of the CDR3 is 17 residues. Germline V lookup: CDR1 SGHAT, CDR2 FQNNGV. The CDR3 here is CASSSNPPSAPRGTQYF. The CDR3 DNA reads TGTGCCAGCAGCTCCAATCCCCCCTCAGCCCCCAGGGGTACGCAGTATTTT.

This clone was recorded many times. The chain carries TRBV7-6 and TRBJ1-3, with a weak D call TRBD1 (6 bases). The CDR3 loop spans 15 amino acids. The V gene's germline CDR1 is SGHVS and CDR2 FNYEAQ. Trimming stripped 2 bases from V and 4 bases from J, with 12 bases between. The CDR3 loop reads CASSLRAGDGNTIYF. The DNA of the CDR3 is TGTGCCAGCAGCTTAAGAGCAGGGGACGGAAACACCATATATTTT.

This clone has only one observation. For the CDR3, the DNA is TGTGCCAGCAGTTCCATCAGGGAGAGCTCCTACGAGCAGTACTTC. Translated, it gives CASSSIRESSYEQYF. This sequence joins TRBV5-6 and TRBJ2-7; D possibly uses TRBD1 or TRBD2 (5 bases each). The CDR3 spans 15 residues. V lost 5 bases and J lost 0, with 15 bases in between. Germline CDR1 and CDR2: SGHDT and YYEEEE.

This clone has only one observation. This sequence joins TRBV18 and TRBJ1-1; a possible D gene is TRBD1 (5 bases). V gave up 0 bases and J gave up 11 bases, with 16 bases separating them. CDR3 length: 14 residues. CDR1 is KGHSH, CDR2 LQKENI, per germline. This chain's CDR3 is CASSPPAFRVVAFF. CDR3 DNA: TGTGCCAGCTCACCACCGGCCTTCAGGGTTGTTGCTTTCTTT.

The chain combines TRBV9 with TRBJ1-1; 7 positions match TRBD1. Germline-derived CDR1 and CDR2 are SGDLS and YYNGEE. V lost 1 base to trimming and J lost 3 bases; unmatched junction nucleotides: 6. This CDR3 contains 15 residues. DNA for the CDR3: TGTGCCAGCAGCGTACGAGGGGGCACGGACACTGAAGCTTTCTTT. Amino acid sequence: CASSVRGGTDTEAFF.

In this sample, this clone turned up once. The chain combines TRBV6-4 with TRBJ2-2; tentative D call: TRBD1 (6 bases). Germline V gene data show CDR1 as MRHNA and CDR2 as SNTAGT. CDR3 length equals 14 residues. With 2 bases removed from V and 7 bases from J, the gap between germline ends came to 11 bases. As DNA, the CDR3 is TGTGCCAGCAGTGACGGATGGACAGACGGGGAGCTGTTTTTT. Its protein product is CASSDGWTDGELFF.

For this clone: This specimen includes other DNA sequences encoding the same CDR3. The chain has TRBV19 and TRBJ2-7; 11 bases fit TRBD1. The CDR3 is 14 residues long. V was clipped by 3 bases and J by 7 bases; unmatched bases: 5. CDR1 is LNHDA, CDR2 SQIVND, per germline (reference sequence). The CDR3 bases are TGTGCCAGTAGTATCGGACAGGGGGCTATAGAGCAGTACTTC. Protein sequence: CASSIGQGAIEQYF.

The chain is built from TRBV4-2 and TRBJ2-7; 9 nucleotides line up with TRBD2. Per germline, CDR1 LGHNA and CDR2 YNFKEQ. V shed 10 bases and J 2 bases; nucleotides not matched to a gene: 9. The CDR3 spans 14 residues. CDR3 protein: CATSSREGPYEQYF. DNA for the CDR3: TGTGCCACCTCCTCGCGGGAGGGCCCCTACGAGCAGTACTTC.

Details on this clone: At the DNA level, this CDR3 is encoded by other sequences in the same sample as well. The chain joins TRBV18 to TRBJ1-1, with unresolved D. Germline V gives CDR1 KGHSH, CDR2 LQKENI. V gave up 0 bases and J gave up 5 bases, with 4 bases separating them. This CDR3 is built from 12 residues. CDR3 loop: CASSPPATEAFF. The CDR3, as DNA: TGTGCCAGCTCACCACCAGCTACTGAAGCTTTCTTT.

V gene TRBV2 combines with J gene TRBJ2-5; 8 positions match TRBD1. CDR1 and CDR2 (germline): SNHLY, FYNNEI. V gave up 3 bases and J gave up 3 bases; unmatched junction bases: 3. The CDR3 consists of 14 residues. For the CDR3, the DNA is TGTGCCAGCAGTGAGAACAGGGGGAAAGAGACCCAGTACTTC. The encoded protein is CASSENRGKETQYF.

The chain uses TRBV20-1 and TRBJ2-7; D unresolved. V was pared by 3 bases and J by 2 bases, with 5 bases between. This CDR3 comprises 11 residues. CDR1 is DFQATT, CDR2 SNEGSKA, per germline (reference sequence). As DNA, the CDR3 is TGCAGTGCTAGCTTTACCTACGAGCAGTACTTC. Protein product: CSASFTYEQYF.